This T cell receptor beta chain emerged from a study of shared clonotypes between healthy human individuals. Terminally differentiated effector memory CD45RA+ cells were left out of the naive CD8 fraction, which was CD45RO-negative and positively selected for CCR7. Only in-frame clones appear in the TCRdb table, and some are missing; sequencing was by immunoSEQ multiplex PCR. The repertoire includes 1.5 million to 2.5 million clones, approximately 94% of them detected once, and more than 0.95% sits in the top ten. This clone was picked up one time. The source is a man aged 18 to 30 in good health. The sample was naive CD8+ T cells sorted from blood.

The DNA for the CDR3 is TGTGCCAGCAGTTCATGGGGGAACACTGAAGCTTTCTTT. It encodes CASSSWGNTEAFF. The V and J genes are TRBV27 and TRBJ1-1; D not resolved. The CDR3 loop spans 13 amino acids. Trimming removed 4 bases at V and 1 base at J, with 7 bases between. The germline gives CDR1 MNHEY, CDR2 SMNVEV (reference sequence).